The 10 T cell receptor beta chains below were found in one sample sequenced in a study of T cells in Graves' hyperthyroidism and ophthalmopathy. RNA transcripts served as the template for amplifying TCR beta CDR3 regions. HTBI primers drove first-round RT-PCR of the TCR CDR3. MiXCR, run by TCRdb on the multiplex PCR reads, gives a single entry per CDR3 protein. The sample includes 500,000 to 750,000 distinct CDR3 sequences, about 43% seen only once; the top ten take approximately 7.5%. Sequenced input: peripheral blood or thyroid tissue (not recorded which). All receptors derive from a woman aged 18-29 years with Graves' hyperthyroidism.

This clonotype has a count of ten or more. This rearrangement joins TRBV7-2 to TRBJ2-7; unclear D gene. This CDR3 has 13 residues. Trimming took off 1 base at V and 6 bases at J, with 10 bases between the two ends. Germline assignment: CDR1 SGHTA and CDR2 FQGNSA. The CDR3 nucleotides are TGTGCCAGCAGCTTAGATCTCTGGGGCGAGCAGTACTTC. Protein: CASSLDLWGEQYF.

Points on this clonotype: Sequence at one end of the junction differs from germline and may be a read error. J is TRBJ2-7 and V is TRBV15; D possibly corresponds to TRBD2 (5 bases). The CDR3 spans 13 residues. The germline V gene has CDR1 LNHNV and CDR2 YYDKDF (reference sequence). The CDR3, as DNA: TGTGCCACCAGGAGCGGCGAAGGCTACGAGCAGTATTTC. Translated, it gives CATRSGEGYEQYF.

Remarks on this clonotype: A read error may account for a junction end that differs from germline. The chain employs TRBV14 and TRBJ2-5, with unresolved D. Germline V gene data show CDR1 as SGHDN and CDR2 as FVKESK. The CDR3 is 13 residues long. CDR3 in amino acids: CASSQSRQETQCF. The CDR3 DNA reads as TGTGCCAGCAGCCAATCGCGACAAGAGACCCAGTGCTTC.

The chain carries TRBV12-3 or TRBV12-4 and TRBJ1-2, with D perhaps matching TRBD1 (6 bases). V was cut by 5 bases and J by 12 bases, with 19 bases left in between. This CDR3 has 13 amino acids. The CDR3 loop is CASSRDRTPGNTF. CDR3 DNA sequence: TGTGCCAGCAGTCGAGACAGGACCCCTGGAAACACCTTC.

This chain uses TRBV20-1 with TRBJ2-3, with D tentatively TRBD2 (7 bases). Trimming left V 3 bases short and J 2 bases short, with 12 bases between. The CDR3 runs to 14 residues. Germline assignment: CDR1 DFQATT and CDR2 SNEGSKA (reference sequence). CDR3 in amino acids: CSASPGGFTDTQYF. CDR3 in DNA: TGCAGTGCTAGCCCGGGGGGCTTCACAGATACGCAGTATTTT.

The CDR3 DNA follows: TGTGCCAGCAGACGGGCCCTAGCGGGAGGCAAGTACTTC. It codes for CASRRALAGGKYF. The V call is TRBV7-9, the J call TRBJ2-5; 11 bases are shared with TRBD2. The J segment lost 12 bases and the V segment lost 6 bases, leaving 9 bases of the junction unmatched. Germline-derived CDR1 and CDR2 are SEHNR and FQNEAQ (reference sequence). This CDR3 has 13 amino acids.

The chain employs TRBV29-1 and TRBJ2-5; 9 nucleotides match TRBD1. The CDR3 length is 12 residues. CDR1 SQVTM and CDR2 ANQGSEA come from the germline V gene. The V and J ends lost 8 bases and 4 bases, in that order; junction bases with no gene match: 5. The chain's CDR3 is CSKGQGAETQYF. CDR3 sequence (DNA): TGCAGCAAGGGACAGGGCGCAGAGACCCAGTACTTC.

V is TRBV29-1 and J is TRBJ2-7; 7 bases are a match to TRBD2. V lost 6 bases, J lost 2 bases, and 7 bases stayed unmatched. The CDR3 totals 13 residues. Germline V CDR1 and CDR2: SQVTM, ANQGSEA. CDR3 sequence: CSVAGGSAYEQYF. CDR3 nucleotides: TGCAGCGTAGCCGGGGGGAGCGCCTACGAGCAGTACTTC.

The sample holds many counts of this clonotype. The chain carries TRBV12-3 or TRBV12-4 and TRBJ1-2; 8 positions agree with TRBD1. J gave up 5 bases and V 6 bases, and 11 bases lay outside the gene matches. There are 15 residues in the CDR3. The CDR3 is CASRRNRGMSYGYTF. The CDR3 DNA follows: TGTGCCAGCAGGCGCAACAGGGGGATGAGTTATGGCTACACCTTC.

The chain recombines TRBV2 with TRBJ1-2; 9 nucleotides agree with TRBD1. The CDR3 has 16 residues. Trimming took 8 bases from V and 6 from J; bases not matched to a gene: 16. In germline, CDR1 is SNHLY, CDR2 FYNNEI. The CDR3 sequence is CASRTGTGYYEHGYTF. The CDR3 nucleotides are TGTGCCAGCCGAACCGGGACAGGGTACTACGAGCATGGCTACACCTTC. Full variable domain (missing parts from reference TRBV2 and TRBJ1-2): EPEVTQTPSHQVTQMGQEVILRCVPISNHLYFYWYRQILGQKVEFLVSFYNNEISEKSEIFDDQFSVERPDGSNFTLKIRSTKLEDSAMYFCASRTGTGYYEHGYTFGSGTRLTVV.